These 7 T cell receptor beta chains share one sample of origin, sequenced in a study of blood T cells in healthy people across ages. The authors ran a second PCR of 7 to 11 cycles using a sample-barcoded 5' primer and a J-beta primer mix. TCRdb passed the 5' RACE reads through MiXCR, listing each CDR3 protein once. The table shows 1.5 million to 2 million distinct CDR3 sequences, with roughly 32% occurring only once. Sequencing input: blood. The receptors were sampled from a woman between 25 and 40 years old in good health.

About this clonotype itself: A much larger clone is a single base away; this may be a read error. The V gene is TRBV10-2, the J gene TRBJ2-3; the match to TRBD2 covers 8 bases. The CDR3 length is 15 residues. Germline V lookup: CDR1 WSHSY, CDR2 SAAADI. CDR3 nucleotides: TGCGCCAGCACTGAGGGACTAGAACGCTCAGATGCGCAGTATTTT. This sequence encodes CASTEGLERSDAQYF.

In its sample, this clonotype was seen a few times. The chain combines TRBV27 with TRBJ1-6; D is uncertain. Germline assignment: CDR1 MNHEY and CDR2 SMNVEV (reference sequence). The CDR3 loop spans 13 amino acids. V lost 0 bases and J lost 7, with 4 bases in between. CDR3 sequence (DNA): TGTGCCAGCAGTTTATCGAGGAATTCACCCCTCCACTTT. It yields the protein CASSLSRNSPLHF.

The V call is TRBV9, the J call TRBJ2-1; D may be TRBD2 (6 bases). Trimming removed 7 bases from V and 7 bases from J, with 9 bases in between. This CDR3 has 11 amino acids. Germline V CDR1 and CDR2: SGDLS, YYNGEE. CDR3 nucleotide sequence: TGTGCCAGCGGGACTCTGAATGAGCAGTTCTTC. It translates to CASGTLNEQFF.

The gene calls are TRBV6-6 and TRBJ2-5; 10 bases match TRBD1. The end of the DNA fits TRBJ2-7 better, so the J call may be wrong. The CDR3 length is 15 residues. Germline V gene lookup returns CDR1 MNHNY and CDR2 SVGAGI (reference sequence). Here the CDR3 DNA reads TGTGCCAGCACCTCCCCGGACAGGGGGAGCAACGAGCAGTACTTC. It translates to CASTSPDRGSNEQYF.

This clonotype was detected only a few times. This chain connects TRBV5-1 to TRBJ2-1, with a weak D call TRBD2 (5 bases). Per the germline V gene, CDR1 is SGHRS and CDR2 is YFSETQ. The CDR3 extends over 17 amino acids. V was trimmed by 0 bases and J by 1 base, leaving 14 bases between them. The CDR3 is CASSLATGWGSYNEQFF. CDR3 bases: TGCGCCAGCAGCTTGGCGACGGGATGGGGTTCCTACAATGAGCAGTTCTTC.

This clonotype has ten or more counts. The chain has TRBV20-1 and TRBJ2-4; TRBD1 is a possible D gene (6 bases). Germline V gives CDR1 DFQATT, CDR2 SNEGSKA (reference sequence). The CDR3 length is 12 residues. Trimming removed 5 bases from V and 9 bases from J, with 14 bases in between. The CDR3 protein is CSAAGDDFIQYF. CDR3 sequence (DNA): TGCAGTGCTGCAGGGGACGATTTCATTCAGTACTTC.

To note about this clonotype: This may come from a read error, since a much larger clone is one base off. This rearrangement joins TRBV12-3 or TRBV12-4 to TRBJ2-7; no definite D call. This CDR3 comprises 13 residues. The DNA for the CDR3 is TGTGCCACCGGAACCGGGCCCTCCTACGGGCAGTACTTC. Encoded protein: CATGTGPSYGQYF.